These T cell receptor beta chains were read from a single sample in a study of shared clonotypes between healthy human individuals. Repertoires were generated with immunoSEQ multiplex PCR, while TCRdb's copy carries only in-frame clones and drops some. This table holds fewer than 1.8 million clones, 98% found once. The sequenced material came from naive CD4+ T cells sorted from blood. These TCRs come from a man aged 30-40 years in good health. Both conserved end residues are part of each CDR3. A D gene is named only where the DNA matches it firmly. Not all rows give a size; the values are once, few, many and, for expanded clones, a class.

d_gene	abundance	v_gene	j_gene	CDR3aa	CDR3nt
TRBD1	once	TRBV30	TRBJ1-1	CARAGQPNTEAFF	TGTGCCCGCGCGGGACAGCCGAACACTGAAGCTTTCTTT
NA	NA	TRBV2	TRBJ1-5	CASSLIPEQPQHF	TGTGCCAGCAGCCTGATCCCAGAGCAGCCCCAGCATTTT
NA	NA	TRBV7-2	TRBJ2-3	CASSFHYLTDTQYF	TGTGCCAGCAGCTTCCACTACCTCACAGATACGCAGTATTTT
TRBD2	NA	TRBV5-1	TRBJ2-7	CASSLIGLAGVEQYF	TGCGCCAGCAGCTTGATCGGTCTAGCGGGAGTCGAGCAGTACTTC
TRBD1	NA	TRBV28	TRBJ2-5	CASSLLGTASETQYF	TGTGCCAGCAGTTTACTGGGGACAGCTTCCGAGACCCAGTACTTC
NA	NA	TRBV4-2	TRBJ2-1	CASSQDRLANNEQFF	TGTGCCAGCAGCCAAGACCGTCTAGCGAACAATGAGCAGTTCTTC
NA	NA	TRBV7-9	TRBJ2-5	CASSLQETQYF	TGTGCCAGCAGCCTGCAAGAGACCCAGTACTTC
TRBD2	NA	TRBV25-1	TRBJ2-3	CASSSRGVHTDTQYF	TGTGCCAGCTCCTCGCGGGGGGTACACACAGATACGCAGTATTTT
TRBD1	NA	TRBV5-1	TRBJ1-1	CASSNGQGTEAFF	TGCGCCAGCAGCAACGGACAGGGGACTGAAGCTTTCTTT
TRBD1	NA	TRBV19	TRBJ2-7	CASSSGTGAYEQYF	TGTGCCAGTAGTAGCGGGACAGGGGCCTACGAGCAGTACTTC
NA	NA	TRBV20-1	TRBJ2-1	CSAGEGLGKFF	TGCAGTGCTGGAGAGGGTCTCGGGAAGTTCTTC
NA	NA	TRBV7-9	TRBJ2-1	CASSPMGNEQFF	TGTGCCAGCAGCCCCATGGGCAATGAGCAGTTCTTC
TRBD2	NA	TRBV27	TRBJ2-3	CASSRFGLAETDTQYF	TGTGCCAGCAGTCGATTCGGACTAGCGGAAACAGATACGCAGTATTTT
TRBD2	NA	TRBV13	TRBJ2-2	CASSSRLAGNTGELFF	TGTGCCAGCAGTTCGCGACTAGCGGGTAACACCGGGGAGCTGTTTTTT
TRBD1	NA	TRBV2	TRBJ1-1	CASQGQGLNTEAFF	TGTGCCAGCCAAGGACAGGGTTTGAACACTGAAGCTTTCTTT
NA	NA	TRBV6-5	TRBJ1-1	CASSISGARNTEAFF	TGTGCCAGCAGTATCTCAGGGGCGAGGAACACTGAAGCTTTCTTT
TRBD1	NA	TRBV5-8	TRBJ2-1	CASSSDRGSNEQFF	TGTGCCAGCAGCTCGGACAGGGGGAGCAATGAGCAGTTCTTC
TRBD2	NA	TRBV5-6	TRBJ2-1	CASSFGSGSFNEQFF	TGTGCCAGCAGCTTCGGGAGCGGGAGTTTCAATGAGCAGTTCTTC
NA	NA	TRBV7-3	TRBJ2-1	CASSLGSSSYNEQFF	TGTGCCAGCAGCTTAGGATCGAGCTCCTACAATGAGCAGTTCTTC
TRBD1	NA	TRBV2	TRBJ2-1	CASSDNRGLDEQFF	TGTGCCAGCAGTGATAACAGGGGGCTGGATGAGCAGTTCTTC
NA	NA	TRBV11-2	TRBJ2-3	CASSLVYYTDTQYF	TGTGCCAGCAGCTTAGTCTATTACACAGATACGCAGTATTTT
NA	NA	TRBV27	TRBJ2-2	CASTTRRGNDTGELFF	TGTGCCAGCACCACCCGGAGAGGAAACGACACCGGGGAGCTGTTTTTT
NA	NA	TRBV19	TRBJ2-2	CASSIGFGANTGELFF	TGTGCCAGTAGTATAGGATTCGGGGCAAACACCGGGGAGCTGTTTTTT
NA	NA	TRBV9	TRBJ2-1	CASSVVGDNEQFF	TGTGCCAGCAGCGTAGTCGGGGACAATGAGCAGTTCTTC
NA	once	TRBV11-2	TRBJ1-5	CASSNGQNQPQHF	TGTGCCAGCAGTAACGGGCAGAATCAGCCCCAGCATTTT
TRBD2	NA	TRBV27	TRBJ2-1	CASRVSGRANNEQFF	TGTGCCAGCAGAGTAAGCGGGAGGGCGAACAATGAGCAGTTCTTC